The present TCR beta chain was sequenced within a study of control samples from healthy donors and cancer patients (TCRdb year 2020). Trimming leaves V shorter by 4 bases and J shorter by 1 base, with the junction holding 9 bases beyond the gene matches. The CDR3 measures 16 amino acids from cysteine to phenylalanine. Only the CDR3 portion is preserved as DNA: 48 bases, with reading frame beginning at the first base. Looking up the germline V gene yields CDR1 SGHRS and CDR2 YFSETQ. The library was generated by the immunoSEQ multiplex PCR assay. What TCRdb holds here is the immuneACCESS table cut down to in-frame rearrangements. Part of the clones is not present; checked against another copy, under half of the missing clones reflect an unresolved V gene, and the others are unexplained. The sample table shows about 84,000 clones, and roughly 88% are seen once. Of the sample, under 14% falls within the top ten clones.

On this clone itself: Its antigen remains unidentified. One base away there is no much larger clone; base qualities are not given.

Sequenced: PBMCs. The chain couples TRBV5-1 to TRBJ1-1, with 8 junctional bases fitting TRBD1. This receptor was taken from a man aged 55 to 70 with head and neck cancer. The CDR3 corresponds to CASSRRQGSSNTEAFF. Here is the DNA: TGCGCCAGCAGCAGACGACAGGGGTCCTCGAACACTGAAGCTTTCTTT.